Presented here are 13 T cell receptor beta chains from one specimen sequenced in a study of T cells in Graves' hyperthyroidism and ophthalmopathy. Template material for amplifying TCR beta CDR3 regions consisted of RNA transcripts. The HTBI primer set served for first-round RT-PCR of the TCR CDR3. Using its own MiXCR run on the multiplex PCR reads, TCRdb lists one record per CDR3 protein. This sample has approximately 610,000 distinct CDR3 sequences; approximately 15% occur once, and the top ten carry roughly 4.5%. The sequenced material came from blood. The receptor source for this set is a woman between 40 and 55 years old with Graves' ophthalmopathy.

This clonotype was found many times. The chain combines TRBV27 with TRBJ1-2, with TRBD1 matching over 12 bases. The CDR3 has 14 amino acids. Trimming at V came to 5 bases and at J to 8 bases, leaving 6 bases not matched to a gene. Per germline, CDR1 MNHEY and CDR2 SMNVEV (reference sequence). CDR3 residues: CASSRDRGPKGYTF. In nucleotides, the CDR3 is TGTGCCAGCAGTCGGGACAGGGGGCCGAAGGGCTACACCTTC.

The chain has TRBV25-1 and TRBJ1-2; D is possibly TRBD1 (5 bases). V was trimmed by 4 bases and J by 3 bases, leaving 12 bases between them. CDR1 and CDR2 (germline): MGHDK, SYGVNS. The CDR3 runs 14 residues. CDR3 sequence (DNA): TGTGCCAGCAGTGCATCTGGGGCGGACTATGGCTACACCTTC. Protein sequence: CASSASGADYGYTF.

This clonotype was seen at least ten times. This chain connects TRBV24-1 to TRBJ1-1, with 8 bases that match TRBD1. CDR1 is KGHDR and CDR2 is SFDVKD in the germline V gene. Trimming at V came to 7 bases and at J to 3 bases, leaving 3 bases not matched to a gene. The CDR3 spans 13 residues. CDR3 residues: CATRQGADTEAFF. Written as DNA, the CDR3 is TGTGCCACCAGGCAGGGGGCGGACACTGAAGCTTTCTTT.

This clonotype was counted between two and nine times. The chain's CDR3 is CASSPAEWGNTDTQYF. As DNA, the CDR3 is TGTGCCAGCAGCCCCGCGGAGTGGGGAAACACAGATACGCAGTATTTT. The V call is TRBV11-1, the J call TRBJ2-3, with D hard to call. In germline, CDR1 is SGHAT, CDR2 FQDESV (reference sequence). The V and J ends lost 5 bases and 2 bases respectively, with 17 bases between them. The CDR3 length is 16 residues.

This clonotype was counted many times. The chain employs TRBV28 and TRBJ1-1; possible D gene TRBD1, 5 bases. The length of the CDR3 is 16 residues. Trimming pared 6 bases from V and 3 bases from J, leaving 20 bases between. The germline CDR1 and CDR2 sequences are MDHEN and SYDVKM. As DNA, the CDR3 is TGTGCCAGCAGCCCCGTTTGGCACAAGGGGTACACTGAAGCTTTCTTT. It encodes CASSPVWHKGYTEAFF.

Only a few counts were recorded for this clonotype. A much bigger clone sits one base away, suggesting this may be a read error. The J gene is TRBJ1-2, the V gene TRBV2; possible D gene TRBD1, 5 bases. The V gene's germline CDR1 is SNHLY and CDR2 FYNNEI. This CDR3 has 15 residues. V was shortened by 6 bases and J by 7 bases, with 21 bases between the two germline ends. CDR3 sequence (DNA): TGTGCCAGCAGCCGCCGGGAAGCGGGGGATCGTGGCTACACCTTC. Amino acid sequence: CASSRREAGDRGYTF.

Many counts were recorded for this clonotype. This chain connects TRBV7-2 to TRBJ2-7; 8 bases agree with TRBD2. This CDR3 is 13 amino acids long. Germline CDR1 SGHTA, CDR2 FQGNSA. The V and J ends lost 5 bases and 9 bases, in that order; junction bases with no gene match: 9. CDR3 DNA: TGTGCCAGCAGCCCGACCCGGGGGGGGGGGCAGTACTTC. This encodes CASSPTRGGGQYF.

This clonotype was recorded at least ten times. The chain recombines TRBV6-2 or TRBV6-3 with TRBJ2-5; 10 positions match TRBD2. Looked up from germline, CDR1 is MNHEY and CDR2 is SVGEGT. The CDR3 loop spans 16 amino acids. V shed 0 bases and J 8 bases; nucleotides not matched to a gene: 9. The CDR3 is CASSYSRTSGKRTQYF. In DNA form, the CDR3 reads TGTGCCAGCAGTTACTCGAGGACTAGCGGCAAGAGAACCCAGTACTTC.

In this sample, this clonotype turned up many times. The rearrangement uses TRBV28 and TRBJ2-5; D unresolved. Per the germline V gene, CDR1 is MDHEN and CDR2 is SYDVKM. V was shortened by 4 bases and J by 0 bases, with 12 bases between the two germline ends. This CDR3 has 15 residues. CDR3 DNA: TGTGCCAGCAGTTCCCCCGGAACTTACCAAGAGACCCAGTACTTC. It specifies CASSSPGTYQETQYF.

This clonotype was seen at least ten times. The J gene is TRBJ1-2, the V gene TRBV28; no clear D gene. Germline loops: CDR1 MDHEN, CDR2 SYDVKM. There are 13 residues in the CDR3. V was pared by 9 bases and J by 4 bases, with 15 bases between. The CDR3 DNA sequence: TGTGCCAGTGCTAGCTACGTGGCCTATGGCTACACCTTC. This gives the protein CASASYVAYGYTF.

This clonotype has a count of ten or more. One end of the junction fails to match germline, which may point to a read error. The chain uses TRBV3-1 and TRBJ2-5; tentatively, D is TRBD1 (6 bases). This CDR3 has 14 amino acids. Per the germline V gene, CDR1 is LGHDT and CDR2 is YNNKEL (reference sequence). This CDR3 reads CASSPGTTQGTQYF. The CDR3 coding sequence is TGTGCCAGCAGCCCCGGGACAACTCAAGGGACCCAGTACTTC.

This clonotype was seen ten or more times. The chain links TRBV6-1 to TRBJ1-2, with D perhaps matching TRBD1 (5 bases). The CDR3 consists of 14 residues. Germline CDR1 MNHNS, CDR2 SASEGT. V was trimmed by 7 bases and J by 8 bases, leaving 20 bases between them. CDR3 coding DNA: TGTGCCAGCAAGACTACCGGGACTACCTACGGCTACACCTTC. It is translated as CASKTTGTTYGYTF.

This clonotype came up many times. The V call is TRBV27, the J call TRBJ1-5, with D uncertain. V was trimmed by 6 bases and J by 3 bases, leaving 15 bases between them. The CDR3 totals 15 residues. Germline values: CDR1 MNHEY, CDR2 SMNVEV (reference sequence). CDR3 coding DNA: TGTGCCAGCAGAATGACCCCCCGGAACAATCAGCCCCAGCATTTT. Encoded protein: CASRMTPRNNQPQHF.